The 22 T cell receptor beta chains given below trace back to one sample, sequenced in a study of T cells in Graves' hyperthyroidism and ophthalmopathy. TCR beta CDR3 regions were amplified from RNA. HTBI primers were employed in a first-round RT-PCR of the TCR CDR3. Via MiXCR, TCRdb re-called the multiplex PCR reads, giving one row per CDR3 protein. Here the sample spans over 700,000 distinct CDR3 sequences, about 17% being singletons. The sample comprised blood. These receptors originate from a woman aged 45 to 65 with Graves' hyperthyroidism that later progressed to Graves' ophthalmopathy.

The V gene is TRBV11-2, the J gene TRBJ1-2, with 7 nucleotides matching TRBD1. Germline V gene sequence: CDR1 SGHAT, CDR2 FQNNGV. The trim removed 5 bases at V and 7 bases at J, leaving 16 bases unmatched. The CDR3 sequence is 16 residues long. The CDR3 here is CASSAPGQLPGGGYTF. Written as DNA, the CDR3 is TGTGCCAGCAGCGCGCCGGGACAGTTGCCGGGGGGTGGCTACACCTTC.

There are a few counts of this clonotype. The CDR3 nucleotides are TGTGCCAGCAGTCGAGGACTAGCGGGACGTGAGCAGTACTTC. Its translation is CASSRGLAGREQYF. J is TRBJ2-7 and V is TRBV6-1; the match to TRBD2 covers 12 bases. The CDR3 consists of 14 residues. Unmatched junction bases numbered 6, after V lost 5 bases and J lost 7 bases. CDR1 MNHNS and CDR2 SASEGT come from the germline V gene.

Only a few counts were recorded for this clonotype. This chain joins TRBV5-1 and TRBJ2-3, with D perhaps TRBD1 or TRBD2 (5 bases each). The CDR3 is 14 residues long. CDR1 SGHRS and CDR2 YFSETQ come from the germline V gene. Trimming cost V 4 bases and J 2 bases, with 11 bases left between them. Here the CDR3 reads CASSLGAVTDTQYF. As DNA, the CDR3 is TGCGCCAGCAGCCTCGGGGCAGTCACAGATACGCAGTATTTT.

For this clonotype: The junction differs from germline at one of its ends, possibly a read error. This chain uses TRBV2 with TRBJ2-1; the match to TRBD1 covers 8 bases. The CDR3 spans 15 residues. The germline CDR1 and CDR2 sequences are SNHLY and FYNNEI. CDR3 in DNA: TGTGCCAGCAGGGCAGGGGGCACCTCCTACGATGAGCAGTTCTTC. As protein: CASRAGGTSYDEQFF.

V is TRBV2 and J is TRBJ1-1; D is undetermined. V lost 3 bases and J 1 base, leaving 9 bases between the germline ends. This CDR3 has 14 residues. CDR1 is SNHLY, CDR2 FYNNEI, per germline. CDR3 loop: CASSESTQNTEAFF. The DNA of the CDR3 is TGTGCCAGCAGTGAGAGCACGCAGAACACTGAAGCTTTCTTT.

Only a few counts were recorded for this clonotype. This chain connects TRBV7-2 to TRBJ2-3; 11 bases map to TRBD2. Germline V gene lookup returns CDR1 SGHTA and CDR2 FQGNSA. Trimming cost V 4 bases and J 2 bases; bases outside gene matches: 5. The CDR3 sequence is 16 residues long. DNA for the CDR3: TGTGCCAGCAGCTCCGGACTAGCGGGCAACACAGATACGCAGTATTTT. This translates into CASSSGLAGNTDTQYF. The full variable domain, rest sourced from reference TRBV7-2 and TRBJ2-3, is GAGVSQSPSNKVTEKGKDVELRCDPISGHTALYWYRQSLGQGLEFLIYFQGNSAPDKSGLPSDRFSAERTGGSVSTLTIQRTQQEDSAVYLCASSSGLAGNTDTQYFGPGTRLTVL.

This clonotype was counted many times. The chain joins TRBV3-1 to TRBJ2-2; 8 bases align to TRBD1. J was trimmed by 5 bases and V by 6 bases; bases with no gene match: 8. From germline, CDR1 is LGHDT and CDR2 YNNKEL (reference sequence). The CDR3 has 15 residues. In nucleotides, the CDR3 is TGTGCCAGCAGACCGTTGACAGGGGTGACCGGGGAGCTGTTTTTT. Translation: CASRPLTGVTGELFF.

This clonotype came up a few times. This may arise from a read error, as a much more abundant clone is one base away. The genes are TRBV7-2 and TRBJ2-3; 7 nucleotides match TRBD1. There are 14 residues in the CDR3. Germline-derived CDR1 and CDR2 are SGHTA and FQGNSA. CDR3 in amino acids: CASNLNRGADTQYF. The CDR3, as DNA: TGTGCCAGCAACTTAAACAGGGGAGCAGATACGCAGTATTTT.

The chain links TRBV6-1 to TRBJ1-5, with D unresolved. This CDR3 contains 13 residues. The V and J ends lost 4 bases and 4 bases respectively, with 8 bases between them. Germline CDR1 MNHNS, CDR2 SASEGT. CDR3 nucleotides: TGTGCCAGCAGTGTATGGCAGAATCAGCCCCAGCATTTT. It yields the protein CASSVWQNQPQHF.

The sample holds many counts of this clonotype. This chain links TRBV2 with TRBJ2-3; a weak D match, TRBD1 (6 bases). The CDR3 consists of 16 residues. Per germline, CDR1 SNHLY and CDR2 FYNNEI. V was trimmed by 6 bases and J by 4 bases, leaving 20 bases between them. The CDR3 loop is CASSTWDILGADTQYF. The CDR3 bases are TGTGCCAGCAGCACCTGGGACATCCTTGGGGCAGATACGCAGTATTTT.

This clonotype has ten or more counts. CDR3 coding DNA: TGTGCCAGCAGCTACAGGGGGGAGAACACTGAAGCTTTCTTT. Translation: CASSYRGENTEAFF. The rearrangement links TRBV3-1 to TRBJ1-1; TRBD1 agrees at 8 bases. The CDR3 runs to 14 residues. V lost 5 bases and J lost 1; bases outside the gene matches: 3. CDR1 and CDR2 from the germline V gene are LGHDT and YNNKEL (reference sequence).

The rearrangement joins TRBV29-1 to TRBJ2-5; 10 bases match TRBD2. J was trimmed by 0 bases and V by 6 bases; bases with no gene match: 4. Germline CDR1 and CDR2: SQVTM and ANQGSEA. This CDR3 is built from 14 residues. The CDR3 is CSVVGLADQETQYF. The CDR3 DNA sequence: TGCAGCGTCGTAGGACTAGCGGACCAAGAGACCCAGTACTTC.

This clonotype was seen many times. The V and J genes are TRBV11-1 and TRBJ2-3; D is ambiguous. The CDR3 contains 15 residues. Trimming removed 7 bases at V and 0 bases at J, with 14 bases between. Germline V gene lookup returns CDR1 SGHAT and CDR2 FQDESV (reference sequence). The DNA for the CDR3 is TGTGCCAGCACCGATCGGCTGGCAAGCACAGATACGCAGTATTTT. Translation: CASTDRLASTDTQYF.

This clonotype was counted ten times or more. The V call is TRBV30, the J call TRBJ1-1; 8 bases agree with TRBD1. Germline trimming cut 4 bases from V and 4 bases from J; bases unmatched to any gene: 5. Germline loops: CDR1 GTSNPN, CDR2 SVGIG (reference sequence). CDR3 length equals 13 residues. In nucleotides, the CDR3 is TGTGCCTGGAAAAAAACAGGGGGCACTGAAGCTTTCTTT. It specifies CAWKKTGGTEAFF.

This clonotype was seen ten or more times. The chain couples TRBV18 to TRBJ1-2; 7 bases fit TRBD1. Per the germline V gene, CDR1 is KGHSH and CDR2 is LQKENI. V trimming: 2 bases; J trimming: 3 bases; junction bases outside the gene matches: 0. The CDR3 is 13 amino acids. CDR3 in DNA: TGTGCCAGCTCACCAGGACAGGACTATGGCTACACCTTC. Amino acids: CASSPGQDYGYTF.

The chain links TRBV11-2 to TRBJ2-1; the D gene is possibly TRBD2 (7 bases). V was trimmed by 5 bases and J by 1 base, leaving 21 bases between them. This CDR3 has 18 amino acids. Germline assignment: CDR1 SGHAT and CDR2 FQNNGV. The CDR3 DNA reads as TGTGCCAGCAGCCCGACCCTGAGGGGGGGGGCATCCTACAATGAGCAGTTCTTC. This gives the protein CASSPTLRGGASYNEQFF.

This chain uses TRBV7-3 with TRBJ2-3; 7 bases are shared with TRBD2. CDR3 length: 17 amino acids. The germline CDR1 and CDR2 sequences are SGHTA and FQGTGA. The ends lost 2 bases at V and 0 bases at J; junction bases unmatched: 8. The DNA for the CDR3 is TGTGCCAGCAGCTTAGGCGGGGGAAGTCCTAGCACAGATACGCAGTATTTT. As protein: CASSLGGGSPSTDTQYF.

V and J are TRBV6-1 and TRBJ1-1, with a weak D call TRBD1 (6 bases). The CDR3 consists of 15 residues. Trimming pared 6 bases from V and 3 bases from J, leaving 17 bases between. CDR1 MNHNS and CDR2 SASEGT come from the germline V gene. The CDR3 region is CASSPRVGGDTEAFF. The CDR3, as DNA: TGTGCCAGCAGCCCCCGGGTAGGGGGAGACACTGAAGCTTTCTTT.

As DNA, the CDR3 is TGTGCCAGCAGCTTTCCCGCCACAGATACGCAGTATTTT. Protein product: CASSFPATDTQYF. J is TRBJ2-3 and V is TRBV7-9; D gene unclear. The CDR3 has 13 residues. The V gene's germline CDR1 is SEHNR and CDR2 FQNEAQ (reference sequence). Trimming took off 3 bases at V and 2 bases at J, with 6 bases between the two ends.

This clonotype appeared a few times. The CDR3 DNA follows: TGTGCCAGCAGCCCCGACGGGGCCTACGAGCAGTACTTC. Translating it yields CASSPDGAYEQYF. This chain uses TRBV7-9 with TRBJ2-7; weak D call: TRBD2 (5 bases). Deletions cut 5 bases from V and 2 bases from J, with 10 bases between. This CDR3 spans 13 amino acids. Looked up from germline, CDR1 is SEHNR and CDR2 is FQNEAQ (reference sequence).

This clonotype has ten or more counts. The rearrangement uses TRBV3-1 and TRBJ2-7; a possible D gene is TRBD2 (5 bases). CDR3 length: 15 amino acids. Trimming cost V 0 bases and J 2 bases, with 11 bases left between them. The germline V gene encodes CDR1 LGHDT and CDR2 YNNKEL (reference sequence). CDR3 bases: TGTGCCAGCAGCCAAGAATCGGGAAGCCCCTACGAGCAGTACTTC. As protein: CASSQESGSPYEQYF.

The CDR3 is CASSPLLAGDQETQYF. DNA for the CDR3: TGTGCCAGCAGTCCACTACTAGCGGGGGACCAAGAGACCCAGTACTTC. The V and J genes are TRBV27 and TRBJ2-5, with 11 bases that match TRBD2. J lost 0 bases, V lost 5 bases, and 5 bases had no gene match. Per germline, CDR1 MNHEY and CDR2 SMNVEV (reference sequence). The CDR3 has 16 residues.